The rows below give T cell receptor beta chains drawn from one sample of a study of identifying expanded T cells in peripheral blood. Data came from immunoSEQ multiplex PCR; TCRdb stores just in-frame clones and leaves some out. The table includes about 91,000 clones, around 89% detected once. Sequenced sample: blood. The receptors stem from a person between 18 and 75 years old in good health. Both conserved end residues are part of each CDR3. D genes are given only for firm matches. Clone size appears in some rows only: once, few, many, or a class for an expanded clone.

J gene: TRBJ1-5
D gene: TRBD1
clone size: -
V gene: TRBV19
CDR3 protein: CASSTGQGTQPQHF
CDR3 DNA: TGTGCCAGTAGTACCGGACAGGGTACTCAGCCCCAGCATTTT

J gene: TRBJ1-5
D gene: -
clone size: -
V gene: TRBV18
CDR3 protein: CASSPGLNQPQHF
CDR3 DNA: TGTGCCAGCTCACCAGGGTTAAATCAGCCCCAGCATTTT

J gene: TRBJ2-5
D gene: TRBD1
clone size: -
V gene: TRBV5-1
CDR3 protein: CASSLTGTEETQYF
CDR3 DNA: TGCGCCAGCAGCTTGACCGGGACAGAGGAGACCCAGTACTTC

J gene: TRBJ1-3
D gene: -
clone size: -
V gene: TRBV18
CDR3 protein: CASSPSSGASGNTIYF
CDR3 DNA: TGTGCCAGCTCACCTTCTTCAGGGGCCTCTGGAAACACCATATATTTT

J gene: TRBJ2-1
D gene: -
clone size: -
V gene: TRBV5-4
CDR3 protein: CASSSAGPNNEQFF
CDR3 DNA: TGTGCCAGCAGCTCAGCTGGACCAAACAATGAGCAGTTCTTC

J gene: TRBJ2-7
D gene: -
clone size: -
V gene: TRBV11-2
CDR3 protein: CASSFAGRSYEQYF
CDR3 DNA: TGTGCCAGCAGCTTCGCGGGACGTTCCTACGAGCAGTACTTC

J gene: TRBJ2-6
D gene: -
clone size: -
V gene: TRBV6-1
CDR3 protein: CASSHRGTGANVLTF
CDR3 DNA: TGTGCCAGCAGCCACCGGGGGACTGGGGCCAACGTCCTGACTTTC

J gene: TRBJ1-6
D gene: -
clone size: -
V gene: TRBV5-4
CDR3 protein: CASSAGTSSYNSPLHF
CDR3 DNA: TGTGCCAGCAGCGCAGGGACGAGCTCCTATAATTCACCCCTCCACTTT

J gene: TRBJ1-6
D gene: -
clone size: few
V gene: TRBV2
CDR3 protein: CASSDRLDSPLHF
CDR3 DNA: TGTGCCAGCAGTGACCGACTAGATTCACCCCTCCACTTT

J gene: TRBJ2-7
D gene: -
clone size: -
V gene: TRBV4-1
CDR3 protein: CASSQGRGSYEQYF
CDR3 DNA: TGCGCCAGCAGCCAAGGGAGGGGCTCCTACGAGCAGTACTTC

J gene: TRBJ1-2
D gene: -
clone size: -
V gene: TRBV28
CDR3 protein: CASSLYETDIYGYTF
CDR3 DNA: TGTGCCAGCAGTTTATACGAGACTGATATTTATGGCTACACCTTC

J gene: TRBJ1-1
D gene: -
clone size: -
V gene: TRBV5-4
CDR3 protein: CASSSAQTDTEAFF
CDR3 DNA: TGTGCCAGCAGCTCTGCCCAGACAGATACTGAAGCTTTCTTT

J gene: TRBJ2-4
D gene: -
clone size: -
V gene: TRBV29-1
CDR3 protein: CSSTQTVGAKNIQYF
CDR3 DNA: TGCAGCTCCACCCAGACAGTGGGCGCCAAAAACATTCAGTACTTC

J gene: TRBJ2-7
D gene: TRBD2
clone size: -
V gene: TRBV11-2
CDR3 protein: CASSLAGSGTYEQYF
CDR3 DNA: TGTGCCAGCAGCTTAGCGGGTAGCGGGACCTACGAGCAGTACTTC

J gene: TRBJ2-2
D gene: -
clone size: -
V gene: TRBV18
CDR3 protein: CASSPLRGTGELFF
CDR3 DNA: TGTGCCAGCTCACCACTCAGGGGCACCGGGGAGCTGTTTTTT

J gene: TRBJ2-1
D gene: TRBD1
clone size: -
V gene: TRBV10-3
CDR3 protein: CAISLNRDRDNEQFF
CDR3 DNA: TGTGCCATCAGTCTTAACCGGGACAGAGACAATGAGCAGTTCTTC

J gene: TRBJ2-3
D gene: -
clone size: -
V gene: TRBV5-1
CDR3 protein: CASSPSRGTDTQYF
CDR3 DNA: TGCGCCAGCAGCCCGAGCCGGGGGACAGATACGCAGTATTTT

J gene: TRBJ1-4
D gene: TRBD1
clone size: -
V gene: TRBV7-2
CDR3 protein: CASSLAGTGGEKLFF
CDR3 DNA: TGTGCCAGCAGCTTAGCGGGGACAGGGGGCGAAAAACTGTTTTTT

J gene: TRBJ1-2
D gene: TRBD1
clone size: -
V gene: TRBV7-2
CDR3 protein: CASSVGQGPSYGYTF
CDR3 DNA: TGTGCCAGCAGCGTGGGACAGGGCCCTTCCTATGGCTACACCTTC

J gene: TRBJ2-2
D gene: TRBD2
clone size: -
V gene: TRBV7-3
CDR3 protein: CASSLTSGGLNTGELFF
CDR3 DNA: TGTGCCAGCAGCTTAACTAGCGGGGGGCTCAACACCGGGGAGCTGTTTTTT

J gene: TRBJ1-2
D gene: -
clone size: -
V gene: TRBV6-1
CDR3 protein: CASSEGPSYGYTF
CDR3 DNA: TGTGCCAGCAGTGAGGGACCCAGCTATGGCTACACCTTC

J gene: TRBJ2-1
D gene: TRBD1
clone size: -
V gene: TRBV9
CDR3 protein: CASSLSGGWRGNEQFF
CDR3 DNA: TGTGCCAGCAGCCTCTCAGGGGGCTGGCGAGGCAATGAGCAGTTCTTC

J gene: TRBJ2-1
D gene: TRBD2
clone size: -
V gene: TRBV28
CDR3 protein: CASIKRGTSGRAPVLLF
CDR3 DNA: TGTGCCAGCATTAAAAGAGGGACTAGCGGGAGGGCCCCGGTGCTGCTCTTC

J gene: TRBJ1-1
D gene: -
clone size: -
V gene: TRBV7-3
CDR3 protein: CASSLKVNTEAFF
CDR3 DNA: TGTGCCAGCAGCTTAAAAGTGAACACTGAAGCTTTCTTT

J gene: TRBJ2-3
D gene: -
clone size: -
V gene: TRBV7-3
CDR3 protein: CASSSSTDTQYF
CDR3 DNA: TGTGCCAGCAGCTCTAGCACAGATACGCAGTATTTT

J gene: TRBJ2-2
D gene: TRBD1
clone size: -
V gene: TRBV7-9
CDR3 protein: CASSLGGTGDTGELFF
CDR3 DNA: TGTGCCAGCAGCTTAGGCGGGACAGGGGACACCGGGGAGCTGTTTTTT

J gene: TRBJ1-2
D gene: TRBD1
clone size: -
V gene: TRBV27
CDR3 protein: CASSGQGNGYTF
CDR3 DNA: TGTGCCAGCAGTGGACAGGGAAATGGCTACACCTTC

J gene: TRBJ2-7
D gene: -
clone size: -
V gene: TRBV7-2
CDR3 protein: CASSLIRALGGQYF
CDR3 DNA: TGTGCCAGCAGCCTCATCAGGGCTCTAGGCGGGCAGTACTTC

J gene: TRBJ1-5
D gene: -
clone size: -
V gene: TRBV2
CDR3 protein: CASSGRRVGNQPQHF
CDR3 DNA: TGTGCCAGCAGTGGAAGGAGAGTGGGCAATCAGCCCCAGCATTTT